This T cell receptor beta chain was recovered during a study of T cells after yellow fever vaccination. Whole-study results and caveats: The CD4 compartment and the CD8 compartment contained a small share of clonotypes in common. Researchers report a weaker secondary response that nonetheless peaked faster, day 5 versus 15.

CDR3 length: 16 amino acids. V was shortened by 0 bases and J by 0 bases, with 10 bases between the two germline ends. The germline CDR1 and CDR2 sequences are LGHNT and FRNRAP. Comment on this clonotype: Its matching antigen is unknown.

TCRdb re-derived calls from the 5' RACE reads in MiXCR, one entry per CDR3 protein. The table has 100,000 to 150,000 distinct CDR3 sequences, over 12% seen once. The sample consisted of CD8+ T cells sorted from PBMCs, taken 5 days after the yellow fever booster vaccination. This sequence originates from a man aged 18 to 30 who received the YFV17D yellow fever vaccine. V usage is TRBV12-5 and J usage is TRBJ2-3, with D possibly being TRBD2 (6 bases). The CDR3 DNA sequence: TGTGCTAGTGGTTTGGTACGGGGACTCAGCACAGATACGCAGTATTTT. Protein product: CASGLVRGLSTDTQYF.